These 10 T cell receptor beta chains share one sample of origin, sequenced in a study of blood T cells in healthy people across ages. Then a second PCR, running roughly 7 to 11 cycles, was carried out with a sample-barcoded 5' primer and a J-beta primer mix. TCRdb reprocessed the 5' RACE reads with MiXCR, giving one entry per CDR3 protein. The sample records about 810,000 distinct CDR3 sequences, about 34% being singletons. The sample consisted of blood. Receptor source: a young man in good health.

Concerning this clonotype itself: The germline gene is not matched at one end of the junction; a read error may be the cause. The CDR3 is CAPSDPSQGANGYTF. Here the CDR3 DNA reads TGTGCCCCCAGTGACCCTTCTCAGGGGGCAAATGGCTACACCTTC. The chain couples TRBV24-1 to TRBJ1-2, with 8 bases that match TRBD1. This CDR3 contains 15 residues. Germline lookup yields CDR1 KGHDR and CDR2 SFDVKD.

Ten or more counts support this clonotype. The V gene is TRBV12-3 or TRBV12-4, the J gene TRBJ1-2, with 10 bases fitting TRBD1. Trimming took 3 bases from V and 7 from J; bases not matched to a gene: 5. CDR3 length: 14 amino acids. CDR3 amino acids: CASSLDRGKTGYTF. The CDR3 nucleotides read TGTGCCAGCAGTTTGGACAGGGGGAAGACTGGCTACACCTTC.

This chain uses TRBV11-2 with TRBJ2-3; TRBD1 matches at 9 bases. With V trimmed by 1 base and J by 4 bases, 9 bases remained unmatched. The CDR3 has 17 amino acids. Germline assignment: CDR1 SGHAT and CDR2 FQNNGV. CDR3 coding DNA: TGTGCCAGCAGCTTAGGTCCGCCGGGACAGGGCTCAGATACGCAGTATTTT. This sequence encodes CASSLGPPGQGSDTQYF.

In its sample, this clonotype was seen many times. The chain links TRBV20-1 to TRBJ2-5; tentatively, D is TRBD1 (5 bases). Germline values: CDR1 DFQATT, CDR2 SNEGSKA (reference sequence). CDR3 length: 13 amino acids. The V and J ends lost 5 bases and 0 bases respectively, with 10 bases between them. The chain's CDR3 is CSADDSDQETQYF. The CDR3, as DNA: TGCAGTGCTGACGACAGTGACCAAGAGACCCAGTACTTC.

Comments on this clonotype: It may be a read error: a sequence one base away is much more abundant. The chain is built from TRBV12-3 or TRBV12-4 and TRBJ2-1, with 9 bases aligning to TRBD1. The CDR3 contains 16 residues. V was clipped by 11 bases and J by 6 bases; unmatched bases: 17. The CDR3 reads CAGCRDRERSGNEQFF. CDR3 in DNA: TGTGCCGGCTGCCGGGACAGGGAACGGTCCGGCAATGAGCAGTTCTTC.

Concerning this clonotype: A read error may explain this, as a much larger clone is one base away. CDR3 amino acids: CASSLEGRYGYTF. The CDR3 bases are TGTGCCAGCAGTTTGGAGGGTCGCTATGGCTACACCTTC. The chain links TRBV27 to TRBJ1-2; D uncertain. V lost 3 bases and J 4 bases, leaving 9 bases between the germline ends. The CDR3 has 13 amino acids. Germline loops: CDR1 MNHEY, CDR2 SMNVEV (reference sequence).

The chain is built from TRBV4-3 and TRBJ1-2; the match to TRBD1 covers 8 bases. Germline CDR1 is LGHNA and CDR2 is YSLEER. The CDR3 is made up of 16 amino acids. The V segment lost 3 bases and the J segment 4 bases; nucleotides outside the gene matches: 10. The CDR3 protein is CASSHSQGAAGYGYTF. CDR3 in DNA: TGCGCCAGCAGCCATTCTCAGGGGGCCGCAGGCTATGGCTACACCTTC.

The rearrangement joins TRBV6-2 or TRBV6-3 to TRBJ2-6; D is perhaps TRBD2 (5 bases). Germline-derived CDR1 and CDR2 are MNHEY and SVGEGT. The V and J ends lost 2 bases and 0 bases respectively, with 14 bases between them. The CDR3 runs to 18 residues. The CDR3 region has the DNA TGTGCCAGCAGTTACCGACAACCGGACTTCTCTGGGGCCAACGTCCTGACTTTC. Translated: CASSYRQPDFSGANVLTF.

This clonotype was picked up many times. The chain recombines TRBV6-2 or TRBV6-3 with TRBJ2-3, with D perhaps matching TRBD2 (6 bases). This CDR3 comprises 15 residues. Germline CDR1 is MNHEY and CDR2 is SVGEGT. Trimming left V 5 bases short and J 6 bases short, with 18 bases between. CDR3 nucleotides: TGTGCCAGCAGTCCTTATCGTCCGGGGGTGGATACGCAGTATTTT. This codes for CASSPYRPGVDTQYF.

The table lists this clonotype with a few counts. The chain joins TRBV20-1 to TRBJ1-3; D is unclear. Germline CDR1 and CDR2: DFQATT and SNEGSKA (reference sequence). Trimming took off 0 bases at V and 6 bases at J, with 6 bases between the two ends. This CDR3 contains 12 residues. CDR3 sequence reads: CSAREGENTIYF. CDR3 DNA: TGCAGTGCTAGAGAGGGCGAAAACACCATATATTTT.